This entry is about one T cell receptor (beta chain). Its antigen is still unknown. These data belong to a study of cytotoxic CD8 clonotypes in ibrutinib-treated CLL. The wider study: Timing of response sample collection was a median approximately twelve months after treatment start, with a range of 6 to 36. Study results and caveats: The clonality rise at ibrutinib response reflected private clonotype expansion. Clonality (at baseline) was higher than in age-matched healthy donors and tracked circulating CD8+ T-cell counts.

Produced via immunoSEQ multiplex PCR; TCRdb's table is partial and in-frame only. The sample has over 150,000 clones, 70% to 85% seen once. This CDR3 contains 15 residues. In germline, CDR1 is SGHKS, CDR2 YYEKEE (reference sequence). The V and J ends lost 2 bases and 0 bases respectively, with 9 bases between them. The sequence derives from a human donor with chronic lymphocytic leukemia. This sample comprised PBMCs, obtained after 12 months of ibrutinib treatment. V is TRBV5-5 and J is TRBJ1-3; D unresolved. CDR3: CASSFTSRSGNTIYF. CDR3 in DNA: TGTGCCAGCAGCTTTACGAGCCGCTCTGGAAACACCATATATTTT.